The 27 T cell receptor beta chains presented below share a single source sample, sequenced in a study of shared clonotypes between healthy human individuals. Data came from immunoSEQ multiplex PCR; TCRdb stores just in-frame clones and leaves some out. This sample has under 2,000,000 clones, with around 96% found just once. Positive CCR7 selection of CD45RO-negative cells yielded the naive CD8 cells, and terminally differentiated effector memory CD45RA+ cells were excluded. Specimen: naive CD8+ T cells sorted from blood. The receptors were sampled from a young man in good health.

A note on this clone: The same CDR3 is also encoded by other DNA sequences in this sample. The gene calls are TRBV28 and TRBJ2-2, with D perhaps matching TRBD1 (5 bases). The CDR3 length is 14 residues. Germline lookup yields CDR1 MDHEN and CDR2 SYDVKM. The V and J ends lost 3 bases and 2 bases respectively, with 7 bases between them. CDR3 in amino acids: CASSFQGNTGELFF. The CDR3 DNA reads TGTGCCAGCAGTTTTCAGGGTAACACCGGGGAGCTGTTTTTT.

The J gene is TRBJ2-3, the V gene TRBV11-2; possibly TRBD1 or TRBD2 for D (5 bases each). CDR1 and CDR2 (germline): SGHAT, FQNNGV. Trimming took off 3 bases at V and 4 bases at J, with 17 bases between the two ends. This CDR3 comprises 16 residues. This CDR3 is CASSFWDQTESDTQYF. The CDR3 region has the DNA TGTGCCAGCAGCTTTTGGGACCAGACTGAATCAGATACGCAGTATTTT.

On this clone itself: Other DNA sequences in this specimen translate into the identical CDR3. DNA of the CDR3: TGTGCCAGCAGTTACTTAACAGGCTCCTACAATGAGCAGTTCTTC. It translates to CASSYLTGSYNEQFF. This rearrangement joins TRBV6-5 to TRBJ2-1, with a tentative D call TRBD1 (5 bases). The germline gives CDR1 MNHEY, CDR2 SVGAGI. V was pared by 1 base and J by 0 bases, with 7 bases between. This CDR3 has 15 residues.

This clone was counted a single time. The V gene is TRBV7-2, the J gene TRBJ2-3; possibly TRBD1 or TRBD2 for D (6 bases each). Trimming left V 0 bases short and J 1 base short, with 17 bases between. The germline V gene encodes CDR1 SGHTA and CDR2 FQGNSA. The CDR3 covers 18 residues. Here the CDR3 reads CASSLASFLGGGTDTQYF. The CDR3 DNA is TGTGCCAGCAGCTTAGCTTCCTTTTTGGGGGGCGGCACAGATACGCAGTATTTT.

This chain links TRBV13 with TRBJ2-3, with 7 nucleotides matching TRBD2. CDR1 is PRHDT and CDR2 is FYEKMQ in the germline V gene (reference sequence). Unmatched junction bases numbered 15, after V lost 1 base and J lost 5 bases. CDR3 length: 18 residues. The CDR3 DNA reads TGTGCCAGCAGCTTAGCTTCTTGGCGGGAGCCACCGGGAGATACGCAGTATTTT. Encoded protein: CASSLASWREPPGDTQYF.

The rearrangement links TRBV29-1 to TRBJ2-3; D unresolved. The germline V and J ends were trimmed by 7 bases and 1 base, with 15 bases remaining between them. The CDR3 is made up of 14 amino acids. CDR1 SQVTM and CDR2 ANQGSEA come from the germline V gene. The CDR3 DNA reads as TGCAGCGCCGATTGGGGTGAGGGCACAGATACGCAGTATTTT. Its protein is CSADWGEGTDTQYF.

V and J are TRBV2 and TRBJ2-2; D remains ambiguous. V was shortened by 0 bases and J by 0 bases, with 8 bases between the two germline ends. The germline CDR1 and CDR2 sequences are SNHLY and FYNNEI. CDR3 length: 16 residues. The CDR3 coding sequence is TGTGCCAGCAGTGAAGCGTGGGCCTCGAACACCGGGGAGCTGTTTTTT. Protein sequence: CASSEAWASNTGELFF.

This chain connects TRBV13 to TRBJ2-7, with TRBD1 as a possible D gene (7 bases). This CDR3 contains 15 residues. V was clipped by 1 base and J by 6 bases, with 16 bases between them. Per the germline V gene, CDR1 is PRHDT and CDR2 is FYEKMQ (reference sequence). Here the CDR3 reads CASSLEGQGGLEQYF. The DNA for the CDR3 is TGTGCCAGCAGCTTAGAGGGTCAGGGGGGTCTCGAGCAGTACTTC.

This sequence joins TRBV2 and TRBJ1-4; possible D gene TRBD1, 6 bases. The CDR3 is made up of 15 amino acids. Germline V gene data show CDR1 as SNHLY and CDR2 as FYNNEI. V was cut by 7 bases and J by 8 bases, with 20 bases left in between. For the CDR3, the DNA is TGTGCCAGCAATGGACCGGAGGGGGAGGACGAAAAACTGTTTTTT. It specifies CASNGPEGEDEKLFF.

The rearrangement joins TRBV2 to TRBJ2-7, with a weak D call TRBD2 (6 bases). CDR3 size: 14 residues. CDR1 is SNHLY, CDR2 FYNNEI, per germline. The V gene lost 2 bases and the J gene lost 4 bases, with 12 bases spanning the gap. The CDR3 reads CASSETQEGYEQYF. DNA of the CDR3: TGTGCCAGCAGTGAAACGCAGGAGGGATACGAGCAGTACTTC.

The chain employs TRBV12-5 and TRBJ2-5; D is perhaps TRBD2 (5 bases). The CDR3 extends over 15 amino acids. Germline V gives CDR1 LGHNT, CDR2 FRNRAP. Trimming took off 7 bases at V and 2 bases at J, with 17 bases between the two ends. The CDR3, as DNA: TGTGCTAGTGCCATCGGGGAGACTAAGCAAGAGACCCAGTACTTC. This sequence encodes CASAIGETKQETQYF. The whole variable domain, filled in from reference TRBV12-5 and TRBJ2-5, reads DARVTQTPRHKVTEMGQEVTMRCQPILGHNTVFWYRQTMMQGLELLAYFRNRAPLDDSGMPKDRFSAEMPDATLATLKIQPSEPRDSAVYFCASAIGETKQETQYFGPGTRLLVL.

The table lists this clone with a few counts. The chain combines TRBV9 with TRBJ1-2, with 7 bases identical to TRBD1. With 4 bases clipped from V and 2 bases from J, the junction kept 14 bases outside the gene matches. Germline V gene sequence: CDR1 SGDLS, CDR2 YYNGEE. The CDR3 extends over 17 amino acids. The CDR3 region has the DNA TGTGCCAGCAGCCCAAAACCGTCAGGGGGAGGCAACTATGGCTACACCTTC. Translated: CASSPKPSGGGNYGYTF.

The chain is built from TRBV5-8 and TRBJ2-7; tentatively, D is TRBD2 (5 bases). Germline CDR1 SGHTS, CDR2 YDEGEE. This CDR3 region has 15 residues. With 1 base removed from V and 3 bases from J, the gap between germline ends came to 14 bases. In DNA, the CDR3 is TGTGCCAGCAGCTTGCTTGAGGGTCGTCACTACGAGCAGTACTTC. This encodes CASSLLEGRHYEQYF.

This clone has just one count. This chain connects TRBV30 to TRBJ2-7, with a weak D call TRBD1 (6 bases). CDR1 is GTSNPN and CDR2 is SVGIG in the germline V gene (reference sequence). The V end lost 3 bases, the J end lost 0 bases, and 12 bases lay between the germline ends. This CDR3 contains 14 residues. The CDR3 DNA reads TGTGCCTGGAGCGGGGACAAGAGCTCCTACGAGCAGTACTTC. Translating gives CAWSGDKSSYEQYF.

This chain uses TRBV5-1 with TRBJ2-7, with TRBD2 matching 10 bases. V was pared by 4 bases and J by 5 bases, with 6 bases of the junction left unmatched. CDR3 length: 14 residues. CDR1 is SGHRS, CDR2 YFSETQ, per germline. The CDR3 DNA reads TGCGCCAGCAGCCTTAGCGGGGGGCCCCACGAGCAGTACTTC. Protein product: CASSLSGGPHEQYF.

The gene calls are TRBV18 and TRBJ2-3; D tentatively fits TRBD1 or TRBD2 (5 bases each). The CDR3 extends over 14 amino acids. V lost 6 bases and J 1 base, leaving 11 bases between the germline ends. Germline V gene lookup returns CDR1 KGHSH and CDR2 LQKENI. The CDR3 sequence is CASSDRDRTDTQYF. CDR3 nucleotides: TGTGCCAGCTCCGACCGGGACCGCACAGATACGCAGTATTTT.

The genes are TRBV4-3 and TRBJ2-2; D call uncertain. CDR3 size: 14 residues. V dropped 0 bases and J dropped 3 bases, with 5 bases sitting between them. Germline V CDR1 and CDR2: LGHNA, YSLEER. The CDR3: CASSQETYTGELFF. Written as DNA, the CDR3 is TGCGCCAGCAGCCAAGAAACCTACACCGGGGAGCTGTTTTTT.

The chain joins TRBV28 to TRBJ1-4; D is unresolved. The CDR3 runs 12 residues. Germline lookup yields CDR1 MDHEN and CDR2 SYDVKM. Deletions cut 1 base from V and 10 bases from J, with 7 bases between. The CDR3 DNA is TGTGCCAGCAGTTTATCTGAGGGAAAACTGTTTTTT. It is translated as CASSLSEGKLFF.

CDR3 DNA sequence: TGTGCCAGTTCCTTTGGTCCAGGGGCAAATCAGCCCCAGCATTTT. Translation: CASSFGPGANQPQHF. V and J are TRBV19 and TRBJ1-5, with D perhaps TRBD1 (6 bases). CDR3 size: 15 residues. Germline CDR1 and CDR2: LNHDA and SQIVND (reference sequence). Trimming stripped 8 bases from V and 4 bases from J, with 18 bases between. Using reference TRBV19 and TRBJ1-5 for the parts outside the CDR3, the full variable domain is DGGITQSPKYLFRKEGQNVTLSCEQNLNHDAMYWYRQDPGQGLRLIYYSQIVNDFQKGDIAEGYSVSREKKESFPLTVTSAQKNPTAFYLCASSFGPGANQPQHFGDGTRLSIL.

The chain combines TRBV7-6 with TRBJ1-6, with 8 bases aligning to TRBD1. V shed 1 base and J 7 bases; nucleotides not matched to a gene: 9. Germline V gives CDR1 SGHVS, CDR2 FNYEAQ. This CDR3 spans 17 amino acids. CDR3 DNA: TGTGCCAGCAGCTTAGAGGGACAGGTGATTCCCAATTCACCCCTCCACTTT. This sequence encodes CASSLEGQVIPNSPLHF.

The chain carries TRBV9 and TRBJ1-1; weak D call: TRBD1 (5 bases). The germline CDR1 and CDR2 sequences are SGDLS and YYNGEE. Trimming left V 2 bases short and J 12 bases short, with 14 bases between. The CDR3 contains 12 residues. The CDR3 sequence: CASSVEGAMPFF. In DNA form, the CDR3 reads TGTGCCAGCAGCGTCGAAGGGGCAATGCCTTTCTTT.

The V call is TRBV10-2, the J call TRBJ2-7, with D uncertain. The ends were cut back, 4 bases at V and 3 bases at J, with 10 bases in the middle. The CDR3 is made up of 13 amino acids. Germline CDR1 reads WSHSY; CDR2 reads SAAADI. The CDR3 here is CASSGLTNYEQYF. The CDR3 region has the DNA TGCGCCAGCAGTGGGCTAACTAACTACGAGCAGTACTTC.

The chain links TRBV5-1 to TRBJ2-1; TRBD1 is a possible D gene (5 bases). V lost 2 bases and J 5 bases, leaving 8 bases between the germline ends. CDR3 length equals 13 residues. Looked up from germline, CDR1 is SGHRS and CDR2 is YFSETQ. In DNA form, the CDR3 reads TGCGCCAGCAGCTTCCGCAGGGACAATGAGCAGTTCTTC. Amino acids: CASSFRRDNEQFF.

V usage is TRBV6-1 and J usage is TRBJ2-5; the match to TRBD2 covers 8 bases. Germline V lookup: CDR1 MNHNS, CDR2 SASEGT. This CDR3 contains 15 residues. V shed 1 base and J 6 bases; nucleotides not matched to a gene: 7. CDR3 DNA sequence: TGTGCCAGCAGTGAAGGTGGACTAGCAATGAAGACCCAGTACTTC. Encoded protein: CASSEGGLAMKTQYF.

The V call is TRBV19, the J call TRBJ2-2; D remains unclear. CDR1 is LNHDA, CDR2 SQIVND, per germline (reference sequence). V was pared by 3 bases and J by 1 base, with 9 bases between. The CDR3 length is 15 residues. DNA for the CDR3: TGTGCCAGTAGTATTTGGCAGGAGAACACCGGGGAGCTGTTTTTT. It yields the protein CASSIWQENTGELFF.

The CDR3 sequence is CASSPALTRGRKPQHF. The CDR3 nucleotides read TGCGCCAGCAGCCCAGCTCTCACAAGGGGGCGAAAGCCCCAGCATTTT. The chain is built from TRBV4-3 and TRBJ1-5; 7 bases are shared with TRBD1. With V trimmed by 4 bases and J by 8 bases, 14 bases remained unmatched. CDR1 and CDR2 (germline): LGHNA, YSLEER. The CDR3 has 16 residues.

Remarks on this clone: Other DNA sequences of this sample code for an identical CDR3. The chain employs TRBV7-6 and TRBJ2-7; 10 nucleotides match TRBD1. CDR3 length: 14 residues. V lost 5 bases to trimming and J lost 3 bases; unmatched junction nucleotides: 4. The germline V gene has CDR1 SGHVS and CDR2 FNYEAQ. The DNA of the CDR3 is TGTGCCAGCAGCCCTCGGGACAGGGGCTACGAGCAGTACTTC. This encodes CASSPRDRGYEQYF.